These 20 T cell receptor beta chains share one sample of origin, sequenced in a study of blood T cell repertoires in COVID-19. Here immunoSEQ multiplex PCR was the method, and the copy in TCRdb shows in-frame clones only, minus some. This table holds approximately 210,000 clones, approximately 80% found once. Sequencing was performed on PBMCs or T cells enriched from blood (not recorded which). The receptors shown here come from a middle-aged man who had recovered from COVID-19.

In nucleotides, the CDR3 is TGTGCCAGCAGCTTAGCCGGGAAGTCCCGGCATGAGCAGTTCTTC. This sequence encodes CASSLAGKSRHEQFF. The rearrangement links TRBV7-6 to TRBJ2-1, with a weak D call TRBD2 (5 bases). The V end lost 0 bases, the J end lost 8 bases, and 14 bases lay between the germline ends. Germline CDR1 reads SGHVS; CDR2 reads FNYEAQ. This CDR3 contains 15 residues.

The chain combines TRBV29-1 with TRBJ2-2; D call uncertain. The germline V gene has CDR1 SQVTM and CDR2 ANQGSEA. The CDR3 is 12 amino acids. Trimming took 6 bases from V and 1 from J, leaving 6 bases between them. CDR3 DNA: TGCAGCGTGGTACAGAACACCGGGGAGCTGTTTTTT. Protein sequence: CSVVQNTGELFF.

The chain uses TRBV4-2 and TRBJ2-7; tentatively, D is TRBD2 (5 bases). The V end was cut by 0 bases, the J end by 6 bases, with 12 bases between. Germline CDR1 is LGHNA and CDR2 is YNFKEQ. This CDR3 region has 14 residues. The CDR3 loop is CASSQDWEIPEQYF. CDR3 bases: TGTGCCAGCAGCCAAGATTGGGAGATACCCGAGCAGTACTTC.

V and J are TRBV18 and TRBJ2-7, with D possibly being TRBD2 (5 bases). The CDR3 spans 15 residues. V gave up 3 bases and J gave up 1 base, with 13 bases separating them. The V gene's germline CDR1 is KGHSH and CDR2 LQKENI. The CDR3 region is CASSPGEGLSYEQYV. The CDR3 DNA reads TGTGCCAGCTCACCCGGAGAGGGCCTGTCCTACGAGCAGTACGTC.

This clone appeared a few times. The chain has TRBV18 and TRBJ2-1; maybe TRBD1 (6 bases). CDR1 and CDR2 (germline): KGHSH, LQKENI. Deletions cut 4 bases from V and 7 bases from J, with 35 bases between. The CDR3 is 21 amino acids. CDR3 sequence: CASSRNTSFFGPRTGWNEQFF. The DNA of the CDR3 is TGTGCCAGCTCACGGAACACCTCTTTTTTTGGGCCAAGAACAGGGTGGAATGAGCAGTTCTTC. Full variable domain (remainder filled in from reference TRBV18 and TRBJ2-1): NAGVMQNPRHLVRRRGQEARLRCSPMKGHSHVYWYRQLPEEGLKFMVYLQKENIIDESGMPKERFSAEFPKEGPSILRIQQVVRGDSAAYFCASSRNTSFFGPRTGWNEQFFGPGTRLTVL.

The rearrangement uses TRBV14 and TRBJ1-3, with D tentatively TRBD1 (6 bases). V was trimmed by 6 bases and J by 2 bases, leaving 17 bases between them. The CDR3 is 16 amino acids. CDR1 and CDR2 from the germline V gene are SGHDN and FVKESK. The CDR3: CASSPFRGIPGNTIYF. CDR3 in DNA: TGTGCCAGCAGTCCTTTCAGGGGAATCCCTGGAAACACCATATATTTT.

Only one count was recorded for this clone. The chain recombines TRBV5-1 with TRBJ2-1, with 13 nucleotides matching TRBD2. The length of the CDR3 is 17 residues. Losses at the gene ends were 4 bases for V and 2 bases for J; bases not matched to a gene: 6. Looked up from germline, CDR1 is SGHRS and CDR2 is YFSETQ. CDR3 nucleotides: TGCGCCAGCAGCACCAGACTAGCGGGAGGCACCTACAATGAGCAGTTCTTC. Residues: CASSTRLAGGTYNEQFF.

The J gene is TRBJ1-4, the V gene TRBV28; D gene unclear. The CDR3 is 14 amino acids. Between the trimmed V and J ends, which lost 4 bases and 3 bases, there was a span of 9 bases. In germline, CDR1 is MDHEN, CDR2 SYDVKM. In DNA, the CDR3 is TGTGCCAGCAGTTCAGGAGGGCCTAATGAAAAACTGTTTTTT. It encodes CASSSGGPNEKLFF.

The chain recombines TRBV29-1 with TRBJ1-4, with D maybe TRBD1 (5 bases). This CDR3 is 12 amino acids long. The V and J ends lost 6 bases and 5 bases respectively, with 10 bases between them. Germline CDR1 and CDR2: SQVTM and ANQGSEA. The CDR3 region is CSVARQNEKLFF. The CDR3, as DNA: TGCAGCGTGGCCCGACAGAATGAAAAACTGTTTTTT.

This sequence joins TRBV5-1 and TRBJ1-6; no reliable D call. The CDR3 runs 16 residues. Germline V CDR1 and CDR2: SGHRS, YFSETQ. Trimming took 0 bases from V and 0 from J, leaving 7 bases between them. This CDR3 is CASSLEGASYNSPLHF. The CDR3, as DNA: TGCGCCAGCAGCTTGGAGGGAGCCTCCTATAATTCACCCCTCCACTTT.

The chain uses TRBV15 and TRBJ2-2, with D perhaps matching TRBD2 (5 bases). V was clipped by 0 bases and J by 1 base, with 12 bases between them. This CDR3 is built from 17 residues. Germline V gene data show CDR1 as LNHNV and CDR2 as YYDKDF (reference sequence). This CDR3 is CATSRDPEGRNTGELFF. The CDR3 coding sequence is TGTGCCACCAGCAGAGATCCCGAAGGGAGGAACACCGGGGAGCTGTTTTTT.

The chain carries TRBV7-9 and TRBJ1-4; D perhaps matches TRBD1 (5 bases). Looked up from germline, CDR1 is SEHNR and CDR2 is FQNEAQ (reference sequence). The ends were cut back, 1 base at V and 6 bases at J, with 15 bases in the middle. The CDR3 is 16 amino acids. The CDR3 protein is CASSLVDVRADEKLFF. CDR3 nucleotides: TGTGCCAGCAGCTTAGTTGATGTCAGGGCGGATGAAAAACTGTTTTTT.

This chain joins TRBV27 and TRBJ2-1, with TRBD2 as a possible D gene (6 bases). The germline CDR1 and CDR2 sequences are MNHEY and SMNVEV (reference sequence). The CDR3 spans 15 residues. Deletions cut 3 bases from V and 10 bases from J, with 19 bases between. CDR3 bases: TGTGCCAGCAGTTTTTATACGGGGGACCAGAGGGAGCAGTTCTTC. Protein product: CASSFYTGDQREQFF.

The chain links TRBV4-1 to TRBJ2-1, with 10 bases fitting TRBD2. CDR3 length: 17 amino acids. Per the germline V gene, CDR1 is MGHRA and CDR2 is YSYEKL. The J segment lost 8 bases and the V segment lost 6 bases, leaving 16 bases of the junction unmatched. The DNA of the CDR3 is TGCGCCAGCAGGATCATCGGAGCGGGAGGGCCTTTCGATGAGCAGTTCTTC. It translates to CASRIIGAGGPFDEQFF.

This chain connects TRBV2 to TRBJ1-6, with TRBD1 matching 10 bases. The CDR3 contains 15 residues. In germline, CDR1 is SNHLY, CDR2 FYNNEI. V was clipped by 3 bases and J by 9 bases; unmatched bases: 5. In DNA, the CDR3 is TGTGCCAGCAGTGATTGGACAGGGGGAGGTTCACCCCTCCACTTT. This gives the protein CASSDWTGGGSPLHF.

V and J are TRBV11-2 and TRBJ1-1; D unclear. CDR1 and CDR2 (germline): SGHAT, FQNNGV. V was trimmed by 2 bases and J by 0 bases, leaving 10 bases between them. This CDR3 is 15 amino acids long. CDR3 loop: CASSLNSYMNTEAFF. For the CDR3, the DNA is TGTGCCAGCAGCTTAAACAGCTACATGAACACTGAAGCTTTCTTT. The variable domain in full, with the rest retrieved from reference TRBV11-2 and TRBJ1-1, is EAGVAQSPRYKIIEKRQSVAFWCNPISGHATLYWYQQILGQGPKLLIQFQNNGVVDDSQLPKDRFSAERLKGVDSTLKIQPAKLEDSAVYLCASSLNSYMNTEAFFGQGTRLTVV.

The rearrangement joins TRBV6-2 or TRBV6-3 to TRBJ1-1, with D unresolved. There are 14 residues in the CDR3. Per the germline V gene, CDR1 is MNHEY and CDR2 is SVGEGT. V lost 5 bases, J lost 5 bases, and 15 bases lay in between. The CDR3 region has the DNA TGTGCCAGCAGTCCCTTTAAAGAGGTGACTGAAGCTTTCTTT. This codes for CASSPFKEVTEAFF.

This clone turned up a few times. This chain links TRBV4-3 with TRBJ1-4, with a possible D match to TRBD1 (6 bases). The V and J ends lost 6 bases and 8 bases respectively, with 19 bases between them. The CDR3 contains 15 residues. Germline V gives CDR1 LGHNA, CDR2 YSLEER. This CDR3 is CASRADPGGSEKLFF. The CDR3 DNA reads TGCGCCAGCAGAGCGGATCCTGGGGGCAGCGAAAAACTGTTTTTT.

The rearrangement joins TRBV7-3 to TRBJ2-6, with TRBD1 as a possible D gene (6 bases). The V gene's germline CDR1 is SGHTA and CDR2 FQGTGA. CDR3 length: 18 amino acids. Trimming removed 3 bases at V and 2 bases at J, with 17 bases between. CDR3 in DNA: TGTGCCAGCAGCTTGTTCTATCAGGGGATGGCTGGGGCCAACGTCCTGACTTTC. Protein product: CASSLFYQGMAGANVLTF.

In this sample, this clone turned up once. For the CDR3, the DNA is TGTGCCAGCAGCTTATGGAGCTCTGGAAACACCATATATTTT. This sequence encodes CASSLWSSGNTIYF. The chain employs TRBV7-2 and TRBJ1-3; the D is unclear. V was shortened by 2 bases and J by 0 bases, with 5 bases between the two germline ends. Germline-derived CDR1 and CDR2 are SGHTA and FQGNSA. The CDR3 has 14 residues.